This record looks at one T cell receptor beta chain sequence and its context. As yet, its antigen is unknown. Semi-nested PCR with Nested Universal Primer A followed constant-region reverse priming of full-length variable regions. One entry per CDR3 protein, called by TCRdb with MiXCR from the 5' RACE reads. The repertoire holds roughly 10,000 distinct CDR3 sequences, with 34% as singletons. Cells sorted as Tregs were CD4+, CD25+ and CD127-/low. Study-level points and caveats: Larger-cohort validation covered only one TCR beta V-J rearrangement.

This clonotype was obtained from a female donor with breast cancer. The sequencing sample was made of Tregs sorted from blood.

The CDR3 loop is CASSFGDYTDTQYF. CDR3 in DNA: TGCGCCAGCAGCTTTGGCGACTACACAGATACGCAGTATTTT. The chain combines TRBV5-1 with TRBJ2-3; a possible D gene is TRBD2 (5 bases). In germline, CDR1 is SGHRS, CDR2 YFSETQ. The CDR3 is 14 amino acids. The V gene lost 2 bases and the J gene lost 2 bases, with 9 bases spanning the gap.